Listed below are T cell receptor beta chains from one sample, sequenced in a study of blood T cell repertoires in COVID-19. Data came from immunoSEQ multiplex PCR; TCRdb stores just in-frame clones and leaves some out. This table holds about 130,000 clones, approximately 77% found once. Sequencing was done on a sample of peripheral blood. The origin of the receptors is a man at least 80 years old with acute or convalescent COVID-19. CDR3s include the opening cysteine and the closing phenylalanine or tryptophan. The order of the fields is clone size, V gene, J gene, D gene, CDR3 protein, CDR3 DNA. D genes are given only for firm matches. The size field is filled for only some rows; it gives once, few, many or a size class.

NA	TRBV30	TRBJ2-1	NA	CAWKGSGATHEQFF	TGTGCCTGGAAAGGGTCAGGGGCGACCCATGAGCAGTTCTTC
NA	TRBV2	TRBJ2-7	NA	CASIPGSMREQYF	TGTGCCAGCATTCCGGGTTCAATGAGGGAGCAGTACTTC
NA	TRBV29-1	TRBJ2-7	TRBD1	CSVERQGAREQYF	TGCAGCGTTGAACGGCAGGGGGCTCGCGAGCAGTACTTC
NA	TRBV2	TRBJ2-3	TRBD2	CASSALAGSTRGTDTQYF	TGTGCCAGCAGTGCGCTAGCGGGTTCGACGAGGGGCACAGATACGCAGTATTTT
NA	TRBV10-3	TRBJ2-7	TRBD1	CAISTTGTGGYEQYF	TGTGCCATCAGTACAACCGGGACAGGGGGCTACGAGCAGTACTTC
NA	TRBV2	TRBJ1-6	NA	CASIPGRASGSPLHF	TGTGCCAGCATTCCAGGCAGGGCCAGTGGTTCACCCCTCCACTTT
NA	TRBV5-1	TRBJ2-2	NA	CASSVGLWGPVNGELFF	TGCGCCAGCAGCGTCGGGCTTTGGGGGCCGGTGAACGGGGAGCTGTTTTTT
NA	TRBV5-4	TRBJ2-7	NA	CASSLIGGTYEQYF	TGTGCCAGCAGCCTAATCGGCGGCACCTACGAGCAGTACTTC
few	TRBV29-1	TRBJ1-2	TRBD1	CSVDMTGRAGYTF	TGCAGCGTTGACATGACAGGGCGGGCTGGCTACACCTTC
NA	TRBV4-3	TRBJ1-6	NA	CASSQDRSGLIGGSGTPLHF	TGCGCCAGCAGCCAAGATCGGTCGGGCCTCATAGGGGGATCCGGTACACCCCTCCACTTT
NA	TRBV7-9	TRBJ1-1	NA	CASSLMGGVEAFF	TGTGCCAGCAGCTTAATGGGGGGAGTTGAGGCTTTCTTT
NA	TRBV18	TRBJ2-7	NA	CASSPQPGSYEQYF	TGTGCCAGCTCACCCCAACCAGGGTCCTACGAGCAGTACTTC
NA	TRBV6-5	TRBJ2-1	TRBD1	CASGQGPYNEQFF	TGTGCCAGCGGACAGGGTCCCTACAATGAGCAGTTCTTC
NA	TRBV15	TRBJ2-7	TRBD2	CATSRDLVAGGHGYF	TGTGCCACCAGCAGAGATCTGGTAGCGGGGGGGCACGGGTACTTC
NA	TRBV9	TRBJ2-6	NA	CASGLQAGANVLTF	TGTGCCAGCGGGCTACAGGCTGGGGCCAACGTCCTGACTTTC
few	TRBV4-1	TRBJ1-6	NA	CASSQDRVWNSPLHF	TGCGCCAGCAGCCAAGATCGGGTCTGGAATTCACCCCTCCACTTT
NA	TRBV2	TRBJ2-3	NA	CASSDAGRDTQYF	TGTGCCAGCAGTGACGCGGGGCGGGATACGCAGTATTTT
NA	TRBV10-3	TRBJ2-5	NA	CAISESSETQYF	TGTGCCATCAGTGAGTCGTCTGAGACCCAGTACTTC
NA	TRBV6-6	TRBJ2-1	TRBD2	CASSPTGVAGGRNEQFF	TGTGCCAGCAGTCCCACTGGGGTAGCGGGGGGGCGGAATGAGCAGTTCTTC
NA	TRBV6-2/TRBV6-3	TRBJ2-1	NA	CASSLTQGEQFF	TGTGCCAGCAGTCTAACGCAGGGGGAGCAGTTCTTC
once	TRBV5-1	TRBJ2-7	TRBD1	CASSLGDSFNEQYF	TGCGCCAGCAGCCTAGGGGACAGTTTCAACGAGCAGTACTTC
few	TRBV4-1	TRBJ2-1	TRBD2	CASSQDWGLAGINEQFF	TGCGCCAGCAGCCAAGATTGGGGACTAGCGGGGATCAATGAGCAGTTCTTC
few	TRBV18	TRBJ2-1	TRBD1	CASSPAGTGYNEQFF	TGTGCCAGCTCACCAGCCGGGACAGGGTACAATGAGCAGTTCTTC
NA	TRBV6-5	TRBJ2-5	TRBD1	CASRDAGTVKETQYF	TGTGCCAGCAGAGACGCCGGGACAGTGAAAGAGACCCAGTACTTC
NA	TRBV2	TRBJ2-1	TRBD2	CASSNSGLAVEQFF	TGTGCCAGCAGCAATTCGGGACTAGCGGTTGAGCAGTTCTTC
NA	TRBV28	TRBJ2-7	TRBD1	CASSTPGQASYEQYF	TGTGCCAGCAGCACACCGGGACAGGCCTCCTACGAGCAGTACTTC
NA	TRBV6-6	TRBJ2-6	NA	CASSRAGKFAGANVLTF	TGTGCCAGCAGTCGGGCCGGGAAGTTTGCAGGGGCCAACGTCCTGACTTTC
NA	TRBV6-6	TRBJ2-7	NA	CASSYDGGVYEQYF	TGTGCCAGCAGTTACGATGGGGGCGTGTACGAGCAGTACTTC
NA	TRBV28	TRBJ2-6	NA	CASTLRLTGANVLTF	TGTGCCAGCACCCTTCGACTTACTGGGGCCAACGTCCTGACTTTC
few	TRBV18	TRBJ1-6	NA	CASSPGLSPLHF	TGTGCCAGCTCGCCGGGACTTTCACCCCTCCACTTT
NA	TRBV30	TRBJ1-3	TRBD1	CARRTTETGDMITGNTIYF	TGTGCCAGACGAACCACCGAGACAGGGGATATGATTACTGGAAACACCATATATTTT
once	TRBV7-2	TRBJ2-1	TRBD1	CASSLVDRDYNEQFF	TGTGCCAGCAGCTTAGTTGACAGGGATTACAATGAGCAGTTCTTC
few	TRBV14	TRBJ2-5	NA	CASSLQRETQYF	TGTGCCAGCAGCCTTCAACGGGAGACCCAGTACTTC
NA	TRBV29-1	TRBJ1-1	NA	CSVGRGGTEAFF	TGCAGCGTTGGTAGGGGAGGCACTGAAGCTTTCTTT
NA	TRBV5-1	TRBJ2-5	TRBD1	CASSPSSRGRGQETQYF	TGCGCCAGCAGCCCCTCCTCCAGGGGGCGAGGGCAAGAGACCCAGTACTTC
NA	TRBV28	TRBJ1-2	TRBD1	CASVAGTVYGYTF	TGTGCCAGCGTTGCCGGGACAGTCTATGGCTACACCTTC
NA	TRBV6-5	TRBJ1-1	NA	CASSYERDTEAFF	TGTGCCAGCAGTTACGAGAGAGACACTGAAGCTTTCTTT
many	TRBV2	TRBJ1-5	NA	CASKQGNQPQHF	TGTGCCAGCAAACAGGGTAATCAGCCCCAGCATTTT
few	TRBV7-2	TRBJ2-7	NA	CASSLQFYEQYF	TGTGCCAGCAGCTTACAGTTCTACGAGCAGTACTTC
NA	TRBV27	TRBJ2-5	NA	CASSVGGLETQYF	TGTGCCAGCAGTGTAGGGGGTTTAGAGACCCAGTACTTC
NA	TRBV7-2	TRBJ1-5	TRBD1	CASSLARGHNQPQHF	TGTGCCAGCAGCTTAGCCAGGGGGCACAATCAGCCCCAGCATTTT
few	TRBV5-1	TRBJ1-2	NA	CASSEGQYLGYTF	TGCGCCAGCAGCGAAGGACAGTATCTAGGCTACACCTTC